Detailed here is one TCR beta chain. These data belong to a study of OX40 agonist ivuxolimab in advanced cancers. Study at large: Allowance was made for prior anti-PD-1, anti-PD-L1 or anti-CTLA-4 therapy, and 40% to 45% had some.

The germline CDR1 and CDR2 sequences are MDHEN and SYDVKM. The CDR3 length is 12 residues. The V end was cut by 5 bases, the J end by 4 bases, with 8 bases between. Profiling relied on immunoSEQ multiplex PCR, and the TCRdb table lists in-frame clones only, not all of them. The sample carries about 45,000 clones, 92% recorded once. The rearrangement links TRBV28 to TRBJ2-5, with a weak D call TRBD1 (5 bases). Specimen: CD4+ or CD8+ T cells sorted from blood, collected in a trial of the OX40 agonist ivuxolimab. This receptor was identified in an adult with an advanced solid tumor such as melanoma, head and neck, liver or kidney cancer. In DNA, the CDR3 is TGTGCCAGCAGTAAGGGGTCAGAGACCCAGTACTTC. Translating gives CASSKGSETQYF.